The clone carrying this TCR beta chain has ten or more counts. This sample is drawn from a study of neurological immune-mediated disorders. The germline V gene encodes CDR1 SGHDN and CDR2 FVKESK. The CDR3 extends over 16 amino acids. Trimming took 2 bases from V and 3 from J, leaving 13 bases between them. One entry per CDR3 protein, called by TCRdb with MiXCR from the 5' RACE reads. The table lists 14,000 or so distinct CDR3 sequences, less than 7.5% of them singletons. The sorted libraries started from 1 million CD4+ or CD8+ T cells. The clonotype originates from a woman aged 40 to 49 in good health. Material for sequencing was CD8+ T cells from blood. V and J are TRBV14 and TRBJ1-4, with D tentatively TRBD1 (5 bases). The CDR3 loop is CASSQTVSGPNEKLFF. CDR3 nucleotide sequence: TGTGCCAGCAGCCAAACGGTTTCAGGGCCTAATGAAAAACTGTTTTTT.